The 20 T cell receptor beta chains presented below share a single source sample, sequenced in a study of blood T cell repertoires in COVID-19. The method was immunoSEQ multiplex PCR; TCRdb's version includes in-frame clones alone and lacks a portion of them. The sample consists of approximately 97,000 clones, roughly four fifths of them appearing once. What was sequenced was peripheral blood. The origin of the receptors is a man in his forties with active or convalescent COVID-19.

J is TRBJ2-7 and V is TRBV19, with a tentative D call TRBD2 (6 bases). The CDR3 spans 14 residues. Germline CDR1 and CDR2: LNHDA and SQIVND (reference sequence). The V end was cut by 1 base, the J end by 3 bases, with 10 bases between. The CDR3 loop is CASSIVEGSYEQYF. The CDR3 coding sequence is TGTGCCAGTAGTATAGTGGAGGGAAGCTACGAGCAGTACTTC.

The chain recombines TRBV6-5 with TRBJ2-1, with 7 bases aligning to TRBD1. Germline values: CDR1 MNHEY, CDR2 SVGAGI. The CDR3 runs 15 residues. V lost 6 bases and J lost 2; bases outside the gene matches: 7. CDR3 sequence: CASSNRGGPYNEQFF. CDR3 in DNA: TGTGCCAGCAGCAACCGAGGGGGCCCCTACAATGAGCAGTTCTTC.

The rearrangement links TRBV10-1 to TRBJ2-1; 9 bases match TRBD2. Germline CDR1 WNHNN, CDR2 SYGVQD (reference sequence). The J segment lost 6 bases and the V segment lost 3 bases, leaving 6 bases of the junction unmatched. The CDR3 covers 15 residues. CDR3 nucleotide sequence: TGCGCCAGCAGTGATGGCGGCGGGGGGGGCAATGAGCAGTTCTTC. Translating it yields CASSDGGGGGNEQFF.

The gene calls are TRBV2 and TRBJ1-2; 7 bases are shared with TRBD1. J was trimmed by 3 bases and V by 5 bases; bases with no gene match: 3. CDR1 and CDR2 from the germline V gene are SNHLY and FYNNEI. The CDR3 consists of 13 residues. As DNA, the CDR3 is TGTGCCAGCAGTTACAGGGGCGACTATGGCTACACCTTC. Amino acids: CASSYRGDYGYTF.

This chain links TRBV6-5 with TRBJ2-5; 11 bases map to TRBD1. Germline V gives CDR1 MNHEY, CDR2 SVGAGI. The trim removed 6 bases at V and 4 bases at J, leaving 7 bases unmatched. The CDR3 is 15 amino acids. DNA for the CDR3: TGTGCCAGCAGAGATAGGACAGGGGGCGGAGAGACCCAGTACTTC. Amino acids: CASRDRTGGGETQYF.

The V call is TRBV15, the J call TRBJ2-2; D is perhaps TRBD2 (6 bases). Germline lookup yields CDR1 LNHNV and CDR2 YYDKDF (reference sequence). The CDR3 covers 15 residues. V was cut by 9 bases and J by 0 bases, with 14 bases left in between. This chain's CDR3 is CATLGRETNTGELFF. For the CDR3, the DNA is TGTGCCACACTCGGCCGGGAGACGAACACCGGGGAGCTGTTTTTT.

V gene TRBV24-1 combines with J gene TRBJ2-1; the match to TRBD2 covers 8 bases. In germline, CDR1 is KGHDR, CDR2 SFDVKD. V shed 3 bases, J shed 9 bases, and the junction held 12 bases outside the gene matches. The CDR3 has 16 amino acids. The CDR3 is CATSDPTSRSGGEQFF. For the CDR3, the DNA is TGTGCCACCAGTGATCCCACGAGCCGGAGCGGGGGTGAGCAGTTCTTC.

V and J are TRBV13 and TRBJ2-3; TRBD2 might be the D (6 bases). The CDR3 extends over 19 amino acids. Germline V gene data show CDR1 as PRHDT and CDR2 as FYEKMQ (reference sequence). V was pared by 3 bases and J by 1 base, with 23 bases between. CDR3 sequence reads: CASSFGTPGLRGGTDTQYF. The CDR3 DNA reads TGTGCCAGCAGCTTCGGGACTCCCGGACTTCGCGGTGGCACAGATACGCAGTATTTT.

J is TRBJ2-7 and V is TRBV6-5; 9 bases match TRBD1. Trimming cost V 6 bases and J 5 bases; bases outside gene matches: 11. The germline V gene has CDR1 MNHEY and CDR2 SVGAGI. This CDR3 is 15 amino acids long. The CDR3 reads CASSPNLGTGHEQYF. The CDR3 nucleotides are TGTGCCAGCAGCCCCAATCTCGGGACAGGGCACGAGCAGTACTTC.

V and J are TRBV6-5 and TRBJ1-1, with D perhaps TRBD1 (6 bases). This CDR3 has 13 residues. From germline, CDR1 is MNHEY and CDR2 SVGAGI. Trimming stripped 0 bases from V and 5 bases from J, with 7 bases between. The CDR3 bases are TGTGCCAGCAGTTACTCCGGGACAACTGAAGCTTTCTTT. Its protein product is CASSYSGTTEAFF.

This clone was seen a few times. The DNA for the CDR3 is TGTGCCAGCAGCTTATTTGGTAGTGAGCAGTTCTTC. It is translated as CASSLFGSEQFF. The rearrangement uses TRBV7-2 and TRBJ2-1; D remains ambiguous. Germline values: CDR1 SGHTA, CDR2 FQGNSA. This CDR3 spans 12 amino acids. The V end lost 2 bases, the J end lost 9 bases, and 8 bases lay between the germline ends. The whole variable domain, filled in from reference TRBV7-2 and TRBJ2-1, reads GAGVSQSPSNKVTEKGKDVELRCDPISGHTALYWYRQSLGQGLEFLIYFQGNSAPDKSGLPSDRFSAERTGGSVSTLTIQRTQQEDSAVYLCASSLFGSEQFFGPGTRLTVL.

The CDR3 DNA reads TGTGCCAGCAGAACGGGACAGACCCCTTACAATGAGCAGTTCTTC. Its translation is CASRTGQTPYNEQFF. This chain joins TRBV5-6 and TRBJ2-1; TRBD1 matches at 7 bases. This CDR3 has 15 amino acids. Germline V gene sequence: CDR1 SGHDT, CDR2 YYEEEE. V lost 5 bases to trimming and J lost 4 bases; unmatched junction nucleotides: 9.

CDR3 residues: CAWSTGQGMWETQYF. The DNA for the CDR3 is TGTGCCTGGAGTACGGGACAGGGAATGTGGGAGACCCAGTACTTC. V is TRBV30 and J is TRBJ2-5; 9 positions match TRBD1. Germline V gene lookup returns CDR1 GTSNPN and CDR2 SVGIG (reference sequence). The CDR3 spans 15 residues. J gave up 5 bases and V 2 bases, and 9 bases lay outside the gene matches.

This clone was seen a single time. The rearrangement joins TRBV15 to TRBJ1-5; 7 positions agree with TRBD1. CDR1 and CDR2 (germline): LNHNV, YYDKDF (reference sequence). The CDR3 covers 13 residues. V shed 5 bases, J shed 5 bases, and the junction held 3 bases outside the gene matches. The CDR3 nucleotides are TGTGCCACCAGCGCCCAGGGGGATCAGCCCCAGCATTTT. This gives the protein CATSAQGDQPQHF. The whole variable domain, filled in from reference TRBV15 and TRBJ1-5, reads DAMVIQNPRYQVTQFGKPVTLSCSQTLNHNVMYWYQQKSSQAPKLLFHYYDKDFNNEADTPDNFQSRRPNTSFCFLDIRSPGLGDTAMYLCATSAQGDQPQHFGDGTRLSIL.

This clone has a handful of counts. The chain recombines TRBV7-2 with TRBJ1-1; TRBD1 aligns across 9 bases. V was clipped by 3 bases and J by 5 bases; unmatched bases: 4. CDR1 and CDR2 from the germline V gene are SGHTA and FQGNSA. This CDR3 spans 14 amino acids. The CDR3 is CASSFGDRATEAFF. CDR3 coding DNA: TGTGCCAGCAGCTTTGGGGACAGGGCAACTGAAGCTTTCTTT.

CDR3: CASSYKTGAPLHF. CDR3 nucleotides: TGTGCCAGCAGTTACAAGACAGGGGCACCCCTCCACTTT. The chain recombines TRBV12-3 or TRBV12-4 with TRBJ1-6; TRBD1 agrees at 8 bases. V dropped 4 bases and J dropped 11; count of bases not matched to a gene: 4. The CDR3 totals 13 residues.

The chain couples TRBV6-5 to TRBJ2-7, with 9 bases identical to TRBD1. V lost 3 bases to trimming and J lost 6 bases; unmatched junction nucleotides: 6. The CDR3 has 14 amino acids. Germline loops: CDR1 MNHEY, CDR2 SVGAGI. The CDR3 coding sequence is TGTGCCAGCAGTTATCGGGGACAGGGAGTCGAGCAGTACTTC. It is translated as CASSYRGQGVEQYF.

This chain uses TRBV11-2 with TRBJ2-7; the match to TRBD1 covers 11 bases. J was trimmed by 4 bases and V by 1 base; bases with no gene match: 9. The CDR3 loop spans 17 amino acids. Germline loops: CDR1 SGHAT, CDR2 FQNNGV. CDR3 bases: TGTGCCAGCAGCTTAGCACGGACAGGGGGCGGTTTTTACGAGCAGTACTTC. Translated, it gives CASSLARTGGGFYEQYF.

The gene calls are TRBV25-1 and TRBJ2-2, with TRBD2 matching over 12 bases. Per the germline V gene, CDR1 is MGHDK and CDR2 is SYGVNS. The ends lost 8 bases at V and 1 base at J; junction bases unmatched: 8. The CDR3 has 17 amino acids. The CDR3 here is CASRRTGLAGNTGELFF. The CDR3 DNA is TGTGCCAGCCGTCGAACGGGACTAGCGGGGAACACCGGGGAGCTGTTTTTT.

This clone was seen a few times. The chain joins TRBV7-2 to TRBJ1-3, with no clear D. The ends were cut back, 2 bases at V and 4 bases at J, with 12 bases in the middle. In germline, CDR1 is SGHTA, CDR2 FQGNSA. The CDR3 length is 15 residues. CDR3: CASSLQSGTGNTIYF. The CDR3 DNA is TGTGCCAGCAGCTTACAGTCGGGAACCGGAAACACCATATATTTT. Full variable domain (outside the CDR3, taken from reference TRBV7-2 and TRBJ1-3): GAGVSQSPSNKVTEKGKDVELRCDPISGHTALYWYRQSLGQGLEFLIYFQGNSAPDKSGLPSDRFSAERTGGSVSTLTIQRTQQEDSAVYLCASSLQSGTGNTIYFGEGSWLTVV.